Listed below are T cell receptor beta chains from one sample, sequenced in a study of blood T cell repertoires in COVID-19. Here immunoSEQ multiplex PCR was the method, and the copy in TCRdb shows in-frame clones only, minus some. The data contain approximately 28,000 clones, roughly three quarters of them singletons. Input material: peripheral blood. The receptors were sampled from an elderly man with active or convalescent COVID-19. The CDR3 runs from the conserved cysteine through the conserved F or W. Fields, in order: clone size, V gene, D gene, CDR3 protein. A D gene is named only where the DNA matches it firmly. Clone size is shown for a subset of rows, as once, few, many or a class of expanded clone.

-,TRBV6-4,TRBD2,CASSDLTSSDEQFF
-,TRBV21-1,-,CASSKVLATGELFF
-,TRBV28,-,CASSLIQGFNEQFF
once,TRBV6-2/TRBV6-3,TRBD2,CASSSSGRGGNIQYF
once,TRBV7-8,-,CASTRQSTDTQYF
-,TRBV3-1/TRBV3-2,-,CASSQKISGYTF
-,TRBV6-6,TRBD1,CASSSRQGNGYTF
-,TRBV6-2/TRBV6-3,-,CASSYGGRGLIEAFF
few,TRBV6-2/TRBV6-3,TRBD1,CASSYPTGGGSYNEQFF
-,TRBV15,-,CATSRQMGTDTQYF
-,TRBV7-9,-,CASSYIGGYSNQPQHF
-,TRBV7-2,-,CASSLYGGDRPQHF
-,TRBV15,-,CATSGGSYYGYTF
few,TRBV19,TRBD1,CASSETGVSNEKLFF
-,TRBV6-5,TRBD1,CASGTGNTGELFF
-,TRBV7-2,TRBD2,CASSPSGASGDTQYF
-,TRBV28,TRBD1,CASSYLGQEHMRVAFF